This T cell receptor (beta chain) was retrieved from a study of cytomegalovirus exposure and HLA in healthy donors. Overall study: Unique TCRs from HLA-typed donors, about 85 million of them, were held in an early data release. Findings and limits, study-wide: Later analysis identified about 15,000 TCR beta sequences associated with HLA alleles, using a false discovery rate threshold of 0.05. Cytomegalovirus association was listed for 164 TCR beta chains. 87-base-pair reads could not separate some V segments, including TRBV6-2 and TRBV6-3.

From germline, CDR1 is SGDLS and CDR2 YYNGEE. Trimming took 0 bases from V and 3 from J; bases not matched to a gene: 3. CDR3 length: 15 amino acids. Note on this clone: Its matching antigen is unknown.

With 60 Vbeta and 13 Jbeta primers, the PCR was carried out. The repertoire was sequenced with immunoSEQ multiplex PCR; TCRdb's copy has only in-frame clones and lacks some. The sample carries more than 100,000 clones, approximately 66% recorded once. The sample consisted of PBMCs. The source of this sequence is a woman aged 40 to 50 in good health and CMV-seropositive. The chain uses TRBV9 and TRBJ2-5; 9 bases fit TRBD1. CDR3 loop: CASSVVGDREETQYF. The CDR3 region has the DNA TGTGCCAGCAGCGTAGTGGGGGACAGGGAAGAGACCCAGTACTTC.